These 14 T cell receptor beta chains came from one sample sequenced in a study of blood T cells in healthy people across ages. A J-beta primer mix and a sample-barcoded 5' primer were used in a second PCR of roughly 6 to 11 cycles. TCRdb re-called the 5' RACE reads with MiXCR, one entry per CDR3 protein. The sample consists of around 690,000 distinct CDR3 sequences, 58% of them appearing once. The sample comprised blood. These receptors were collected from a man between 60 and 70 years old in good health.

The rearrangement joins TRBV12-3 or TRBV12-4 to TRBJ2-6; no clear D gene. The CDR3 is 15 amino acids. V gave up 10 bases and J gave up 0 bases, with 13 bases separating them. This CDR3 reads CATTTGRSGANVLTF. The CDR3 nucleotides are TGTGCCACTACTACCGGACGCTCTGGGGCCAACGTCCTGACTTTC.

This clonotype was picked up a small number of times. The genes are TRBV12-3 or TRBV12-4 and TRBJ2-3; possibly TRBD1 or TRBD2 for D (5 bases each). V lost 8 bases, J lost 3 bases, and 15 bases lay in between. This CDR3 has 14 residues. The CDR3 DNA follows: TGTGCCAGCTGCCACCGACAGCGGACAGATACGCAGTATTTT. Protein sequence: CASCHRQRTDTQYF.

The rearrangement links TRBV9 to TRBJ1-4; 7 bases fit TRBD1. CDR1 SGDLS and CDR2 YYNGEE come from the germline V gene. CDR3 length equals 15 residues. Losses at the gene ends were 0 bases for V and 4 bases for J; bases not matched to a gene: 3. CDR3 DNA sequence: TGTGCCAGCAGCGTAGGGGGACAGATTAATGAAAAACTGTTTTTT. Protein product: CASSVGGQINEKLFF.

This chain connects TRBV6-6 to TRBJ1-2; D is ambiguous. The CDR3 has 14 amino acids. Trimming removed 4 bases at V and 7 bases at J, with 16 bases between. Germline values: CDR1 MNHNY, CDR2 SVGAGI (reference sequence). CDR3 nucleotides: TGTGCCAGCAGTTGGGAGGGAGGGAGTGGTGGCTACACCTTC. Its translation is CASSWEGGSGGYTF.

This rearrangement joins TRBV3-1 to TRBJ2-5, with D tentatively TRBD1 (6 bases). Germline V gene sequence: CDR1 LGHDT, CDR2 YNNKEL (reference sequence). The V gene lost 1 base and the J gene lost 0 bases, with 9 bases spanning the gap. CDR3 length: 15 residues. CDR3 in DNA: TGTGCCAGCAGCCAAGGGTGGGGGCACCAAGAGACCCAGTACTTC. Its protein is CASSQGWGHQETQYF.

Concerning this clonotype itself: At one of its ends the junction is not consistent with the germline gene, which may arise from a read error. V and J are TRBV3-1 and TRBJ2-3, with D uncertain. There are 11 residues in the CDR3. The germline V gene encodes CDR1 LGHDT and CDR2 YNNKEL (reference sequence). The CDR3 region is CAGSQGNTQYF. In DNA form, the CDR3 reads TGTGCCGGCAGCCAAGGAAATACGCAGTATTTT.

V usage is TRBV27 and J usage is TRBJ2-5; 11 bases match TRBD1. The CDR3 loop spans 16 amino acids. The germline V gene has CDR1 MNHEY and CDR2 SMNVEV (reference sequence). The ends lost 6 bases at V and 4 bases at J; junction bases unmatched: 10. The CDR3 DNA follows: TGTGCCAGCAGCCCCGGGACAGGGGGATTCCGAGAGACCCAGTACTTC. This codes for CASSPGTGGFRETQYF.

The rearrangement uses TRBV5-1 and TRBJ1-4, with 7 bases aligning to TRBD1. Germline CDR1 SGHRS, CDR2 YFSETQ. The ends lost 5 bases at V and 4 bases at J; junction bases unmatched: 5. There are 14 residues in the CDR3. CDR3 bases: TGCGCCAGCAGAACCGGGACAGTTAATGAAAAACTGTTTTTT. Protein sequence: CASRTGTVNEKLFF.

J is TRBJ1-5 and V is TRBV2; D unclear. This CDR3 comprises 12 residues. V lost 4 bases and J lost 7, with 8 bases in between. Germline-derived CDR1 and CDR2 are SNHLY and FYNNEI. CDR3 sequence (DNA): TGTGCCAGCAGTGGGAGCTACCAGCCCCAGCATTTT. It specifies CASSGSYQPQHF.

This clonotype has just one count. This chain uses TRBV4-2 with TRBJ2-4, with D uncertain. The CDR3 extends over 15 amino acids. Trimming removed 6 bases from V and 13 bases from J, with 25 bases in between. Germline V gene data show CDR1 as LGHNA and CDR2 as YNFKEQ. Here the CDR3 DNA reads TGTGCCAGCAGTCAGGAAATGACACTGTACAATGAGCAGTACTTC. It is translated as CASSQEMTLYNEQYF.

V is TRBV20-1 and J is TRBJ1-6, with D unclear. Trimming stripped 4 bases from V and 9 bases from J, with 16 bases between. The CDR3 has 14 amino acids. Germline values: CDR1 DFQATT, CDR2 SNEGSKA (reference sequence). CDR3 nucleotides: TGCAGTGCTATCCCCTGGACGGGGAGTTCACCCCTCCACTTT. Translating it yields CSAIPWTGSSPLHF.

As to this clonotype: A much larger clone lies a single base off, so this may be a read error. The rearrangement links TRBV7-8 to TRBJ2-7; D may be TRBD1 (5 bases). CDR1 and CDR2 (germline): SGHVS, FQNEAQ. The CDR3 covers 14 residues. The CDR3 loop is CASSLDRSSCEQYF. The CDR3 DNA sequence: TGTGCCAGCAGCTTAGACAGGAGCTCCTGCGAGCAGTACTTC.

V usage is TRBV20-1 and J usage is TRBJ1-6; D possibly corresponds to TRBD1 (6 bases). Germline-derived CDR1 and CDR2 are DFQATT and SNEGSKA (reference sequence). Trimming removed 5 bases at V and 7 bases at J, with 21 bases between. The CDR3 is 16 amino acids. The CDR3 DNA follows: TGCAGTGCTCCAGAGGCCACAGGGCCGAGGAATTCACCCCTCCACTTT. Its translation is CSAPEATGPRNSPLHF.

V gene TRBV4-2 combines with J gene TRBJ2-7, with 11 nucleotides matching TRBD1. The V and J ends lost 1 base and 2 bases, in that order; junction bases with no gene match: 1. CDR3 length: 15 residues. CDR1 is LGHNA, CDR2 YNFKEQ, per germline. This CDR3 is CASSQAGQGAYEQYF. DNA for the CDR3: TGTGCCAGCAGCCAAGCGGGACAGGGGGCCTACGAGCAGTACTTC.